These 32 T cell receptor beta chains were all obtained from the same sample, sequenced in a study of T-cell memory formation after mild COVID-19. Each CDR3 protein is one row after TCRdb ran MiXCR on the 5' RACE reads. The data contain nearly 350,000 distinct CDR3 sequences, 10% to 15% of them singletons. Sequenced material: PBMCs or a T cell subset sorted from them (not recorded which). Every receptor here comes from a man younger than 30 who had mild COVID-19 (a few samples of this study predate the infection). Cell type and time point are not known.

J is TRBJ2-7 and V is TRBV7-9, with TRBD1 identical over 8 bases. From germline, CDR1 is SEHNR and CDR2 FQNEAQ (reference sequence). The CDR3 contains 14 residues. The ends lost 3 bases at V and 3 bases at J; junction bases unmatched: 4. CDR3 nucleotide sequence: TGTGCCAGCAGCTTCGGACAGGGCCTCTACGAGCAGTACGTC. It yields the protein CASSFGQGLYEQYV.

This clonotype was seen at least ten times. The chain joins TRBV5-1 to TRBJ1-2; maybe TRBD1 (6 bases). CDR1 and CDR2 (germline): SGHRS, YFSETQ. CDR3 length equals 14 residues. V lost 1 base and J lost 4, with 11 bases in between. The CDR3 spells CASSLPGDPYGYTF. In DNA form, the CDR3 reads TGCGCCAGCAGCTTGCCAGGGGATCCCTATGGCTACACCTTC. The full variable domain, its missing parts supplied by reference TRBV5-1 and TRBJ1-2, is KAGVTQTPRYLIKTRGQQVTLSCSPISGHRSVSWYQQTPGQGLQFLFEYFSETQRNKGNFPGRFSGRQFSNSRSEMNVSTLELGDSALYLCASSLPGDPYGYTFGSGTRLTVV.

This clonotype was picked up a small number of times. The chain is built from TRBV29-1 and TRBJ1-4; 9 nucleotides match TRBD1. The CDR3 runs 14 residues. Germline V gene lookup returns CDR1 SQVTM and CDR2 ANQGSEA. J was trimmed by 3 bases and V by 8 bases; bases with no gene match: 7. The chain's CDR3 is CSRGQGMPNEKLFF. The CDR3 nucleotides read TGCAGCCGCGGACAGGGGATGCCTAATGAAAAACTGTTTTTT. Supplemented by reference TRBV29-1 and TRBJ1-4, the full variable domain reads SAVISQKPSRDICQRGTSLTIQCQVDSQVTMMFWYRQQPGQSLTLIATANQGSEATYESGFVIDKFPISRPNLTFSTLTVSNMSPEDSSIYLCSRGQGMPNEKLFFGSGTQLSVL.

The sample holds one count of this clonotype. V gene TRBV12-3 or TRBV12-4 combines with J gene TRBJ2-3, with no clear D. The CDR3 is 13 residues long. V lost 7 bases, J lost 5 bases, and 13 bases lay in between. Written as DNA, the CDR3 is TGTGCCAGCACCAAGGCCCTACTAGATACGCAGTATTTT. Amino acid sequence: CASTKALLDTQYF.

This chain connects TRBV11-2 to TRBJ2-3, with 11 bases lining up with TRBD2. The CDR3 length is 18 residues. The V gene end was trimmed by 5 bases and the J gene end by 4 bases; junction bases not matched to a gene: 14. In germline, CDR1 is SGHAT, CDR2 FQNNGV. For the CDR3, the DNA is TGTGCCAGCAGCCCCTGGGAAGTAGCGGGGGGGCCTTCAGATACGCAGTATTTT. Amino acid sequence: CASSPWEVAGGPSDTQYF.

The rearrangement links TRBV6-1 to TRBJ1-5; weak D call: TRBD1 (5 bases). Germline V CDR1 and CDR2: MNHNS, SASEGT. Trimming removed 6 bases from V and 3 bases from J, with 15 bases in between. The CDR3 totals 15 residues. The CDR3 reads CASRWGHVINQPQHF. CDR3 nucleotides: TGTGCCAGCAGATGGGGCCACGTAATCAATCAGCCCCAGCATTTT.

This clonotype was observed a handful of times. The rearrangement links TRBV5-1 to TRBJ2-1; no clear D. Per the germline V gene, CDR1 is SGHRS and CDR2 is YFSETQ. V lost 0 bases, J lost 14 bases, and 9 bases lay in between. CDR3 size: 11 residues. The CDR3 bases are TGCGCCAGCAGCTTGGATAGGGAAGAGTTCTTC. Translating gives CASSLDREEFF.

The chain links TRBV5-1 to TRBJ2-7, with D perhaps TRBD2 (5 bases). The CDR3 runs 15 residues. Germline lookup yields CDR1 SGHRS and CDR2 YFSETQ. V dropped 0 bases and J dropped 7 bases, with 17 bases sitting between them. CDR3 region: CASSLDSGRVKEQYF. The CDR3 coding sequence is TGCGCCAGCAGCTTGGATTCCGGGCGGGTAAAAGAGCAGTACTTC.

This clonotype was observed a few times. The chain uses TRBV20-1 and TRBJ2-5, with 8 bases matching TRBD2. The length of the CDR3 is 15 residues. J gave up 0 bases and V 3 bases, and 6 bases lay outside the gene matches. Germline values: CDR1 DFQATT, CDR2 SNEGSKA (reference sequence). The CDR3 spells CSARWPSGYQETQYF. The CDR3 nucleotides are TGCAGTGCTAGGTGGCCTAGCGGGTACCAAGAGACCCAGTACTTC.

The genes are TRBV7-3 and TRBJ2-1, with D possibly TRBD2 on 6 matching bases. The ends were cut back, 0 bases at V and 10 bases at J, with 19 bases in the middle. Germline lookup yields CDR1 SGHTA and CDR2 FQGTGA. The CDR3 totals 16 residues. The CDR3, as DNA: TGTGCCAGCAGCTTAACCGGGGGACTCAATGACGTCGAGCAGTTCTTC. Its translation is CASSLTGGLNDVEQFF.

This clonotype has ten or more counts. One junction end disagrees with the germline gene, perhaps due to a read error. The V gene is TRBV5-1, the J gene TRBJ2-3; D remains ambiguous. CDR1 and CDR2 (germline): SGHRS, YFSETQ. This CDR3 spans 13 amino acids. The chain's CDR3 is CASSLLSTDTQYF. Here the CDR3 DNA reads TGTGCCAGCAGTCTACTAAGCACAGATACGCAGTATTTT.

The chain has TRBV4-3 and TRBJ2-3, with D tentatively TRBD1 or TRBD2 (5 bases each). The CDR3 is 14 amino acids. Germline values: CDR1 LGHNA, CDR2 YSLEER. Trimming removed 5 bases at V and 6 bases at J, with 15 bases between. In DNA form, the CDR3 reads TGCGCCAGCAGCTCTCTCGGGGCGGAGGATACGCAGTATTTT. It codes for CASSSLGAEDTQYF.

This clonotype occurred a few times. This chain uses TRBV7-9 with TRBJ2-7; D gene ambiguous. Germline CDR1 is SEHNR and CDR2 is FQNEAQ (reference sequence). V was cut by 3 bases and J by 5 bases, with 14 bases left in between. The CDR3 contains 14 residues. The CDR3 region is CASSFSKVSDEQYV. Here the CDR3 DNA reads TGTGCCAGCAGCTTCTCCAAGGTATCGGACGAGCAGTACGTC.

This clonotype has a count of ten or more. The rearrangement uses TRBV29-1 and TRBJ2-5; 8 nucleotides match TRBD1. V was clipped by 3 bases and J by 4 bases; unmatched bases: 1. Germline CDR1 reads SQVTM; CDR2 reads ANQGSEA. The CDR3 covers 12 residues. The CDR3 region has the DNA TGCAGCGTTGATGGACAGGGAGAGACCCAGTACTTC. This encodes CSVDGQGETQYF.

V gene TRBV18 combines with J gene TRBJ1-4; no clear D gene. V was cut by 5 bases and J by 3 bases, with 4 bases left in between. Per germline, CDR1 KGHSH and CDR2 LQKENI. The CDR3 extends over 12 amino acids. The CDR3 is CASSTANEKLFF. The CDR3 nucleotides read TGTGCCAGCTCAACGGCTAATGAAAAACTGTTTTTT. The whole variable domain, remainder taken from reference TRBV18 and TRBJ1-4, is NAGVMQNPRHLVRRRGQEARLRCSPMKGHSHVYWYRQLPEEGLKFMVYLQKENIIDESGMPKERFSAEFPKEGPSILRIQQVVRGDSAAYFCASSTANEKLFFGSGTQLSVL.

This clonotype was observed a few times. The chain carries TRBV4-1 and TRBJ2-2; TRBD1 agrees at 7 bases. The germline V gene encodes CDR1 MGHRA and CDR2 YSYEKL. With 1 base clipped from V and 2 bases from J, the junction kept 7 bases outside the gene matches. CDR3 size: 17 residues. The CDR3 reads CASSQARTGSNTGELFF. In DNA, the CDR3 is TGCGCCAGCAGCCAAGCCCGGACAGGAAGTAACACCGGGGAGCTGTTTTTT.

Here the CDR3 reads CASVREGGPPHEQYV. The DNA of the CDR3 is TGTGCCAGCGTCCGGGAGGGAGGCCCCCCCCACGAGCAGTACGTC. The chain links TRBV28 to TRBJ2-7; 8 nucleotides align to TRBD2. V was clipped by 8 bases and J by 5 bases; unmatched bases: 14. The CDR3 loop spans 15 amino acids. The germline V gene has CDR1 MDHEN and CDR2 SYDVKM.

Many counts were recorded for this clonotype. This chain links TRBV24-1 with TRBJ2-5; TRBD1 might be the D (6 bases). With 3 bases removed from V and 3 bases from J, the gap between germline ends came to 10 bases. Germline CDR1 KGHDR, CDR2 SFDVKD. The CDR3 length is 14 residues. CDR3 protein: CATSDPRTEETQYF. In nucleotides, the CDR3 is TGTGCCACCAGTGATCCCCGGACAGAAGAGACCCAGTACTTC.

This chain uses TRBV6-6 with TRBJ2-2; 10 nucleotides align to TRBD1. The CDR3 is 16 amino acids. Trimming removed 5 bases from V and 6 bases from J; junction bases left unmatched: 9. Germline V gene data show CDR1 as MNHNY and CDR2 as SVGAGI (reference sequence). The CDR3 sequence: CASSLSRTGGSGELFF. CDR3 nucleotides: TGTGCCAGCAGTCTATCCCGGACAGGGGGATCCGGGGAGCTGTTTTTT.

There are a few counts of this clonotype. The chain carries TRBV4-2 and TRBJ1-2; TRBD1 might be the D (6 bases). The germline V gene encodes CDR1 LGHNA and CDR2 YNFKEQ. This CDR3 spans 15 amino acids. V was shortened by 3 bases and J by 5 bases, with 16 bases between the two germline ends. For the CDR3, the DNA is TGTGCCAGCAGCCACCTATGGGGAGGGGGGTATGGCTACACCTTC. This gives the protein CASSHLWGGGYGYTF.

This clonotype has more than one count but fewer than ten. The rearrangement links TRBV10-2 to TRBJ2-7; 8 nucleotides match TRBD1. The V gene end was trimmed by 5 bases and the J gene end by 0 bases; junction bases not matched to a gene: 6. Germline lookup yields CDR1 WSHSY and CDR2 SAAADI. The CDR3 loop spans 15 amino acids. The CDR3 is CASSPQGVLSYEQYF. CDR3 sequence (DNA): TGCGCCAGCAGTCCACAGGGGGTCCTCTCCTACGAGCAGTACTTC.

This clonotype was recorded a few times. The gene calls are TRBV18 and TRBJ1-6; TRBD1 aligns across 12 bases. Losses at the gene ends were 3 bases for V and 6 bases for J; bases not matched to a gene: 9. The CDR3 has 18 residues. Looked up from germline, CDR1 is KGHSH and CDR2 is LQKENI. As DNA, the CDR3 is TGTGCCAGCTCACCCCACCCGGGGACAGGGGGCCGTAATTCACCCCTCCACTTT. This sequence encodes CASSPHPGTGGRNSPLHF. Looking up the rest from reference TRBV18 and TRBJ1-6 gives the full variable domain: NAGVMQNPRHLVRRRGQEARLRCSPMKGHSHVYWYRQLPEEGLKFMVYLQKENIIDESGMPKERFSAEFPKEGPSILRIQQVVRGDSAAYFCASSPHPGTGGRNSPLHFGNGTRLTVT.

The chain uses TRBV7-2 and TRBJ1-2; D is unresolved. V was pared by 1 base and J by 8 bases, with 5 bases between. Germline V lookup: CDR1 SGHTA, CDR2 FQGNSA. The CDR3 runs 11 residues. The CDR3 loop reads CASSLEIGYTF. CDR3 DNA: TGTGCCAGCAGCTTAGAAATCGGCTACACCTTC.

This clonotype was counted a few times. CDR3 bases: TGTGCCAGCAGCCAAGATTCGAGGGGGCGGTACTATGGCTACACCTTC. Amino acid sequence: CASSQDSRGRYYGYTF. This chain joins TRBV14 and TRBJ1-2; 7 nucleotides agree with TRBD1. Germline V gives CDR1 SGHDN, CDR2 FVKESK. The length of the CDR3 is 16 residues. J was trimmed by 3 bases and V by 0 bases; bases with no gene match: 7.

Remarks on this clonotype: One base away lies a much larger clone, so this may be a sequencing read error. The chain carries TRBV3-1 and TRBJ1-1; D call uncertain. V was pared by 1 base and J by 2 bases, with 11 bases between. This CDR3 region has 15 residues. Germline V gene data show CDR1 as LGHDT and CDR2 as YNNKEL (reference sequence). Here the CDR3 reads CASSQVYRVNTEAFF. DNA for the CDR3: TGTGCCAGCAGCCAAGTTTACAGAGTCAACACTGAAGCTTTCTTT.

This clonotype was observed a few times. CDR3 sequence (DNA): TGTGCTGGGGAGATGTTGGGCCAAGAGACCCAGTACTTC. Protein sequence: CAGEMLGQETQYF. This chain uses TRBV7-2 with TRBJ2-5, with D maybe TRBD2 (5 bases). CDR3 size: 13 residues. Germline-derived CDR1 and CDR2 are SGHTA and FQGNSA. The full variable domain, with the rest looked up from reference TRBV7-2 and TRBJ2-5, is GAGVSQSPSNKVTEKGKDVELRCDPISGHTALYWYRQSLGQGLEFLIYFQGNSAPDKSGLPSDRFSAERTGGSVSTLTIQRTQQEDSAVYLCAGEMLGQETQYFGPGTRLLVL.

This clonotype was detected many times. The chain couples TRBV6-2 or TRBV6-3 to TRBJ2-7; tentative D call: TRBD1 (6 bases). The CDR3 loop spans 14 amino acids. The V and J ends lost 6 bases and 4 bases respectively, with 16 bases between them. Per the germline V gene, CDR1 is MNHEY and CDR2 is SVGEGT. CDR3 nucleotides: TGTGCCAGCAGGACTTGGGGGCCGCCTTACGAGCAGTACTTC. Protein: CASRTWGPPYEQYF.

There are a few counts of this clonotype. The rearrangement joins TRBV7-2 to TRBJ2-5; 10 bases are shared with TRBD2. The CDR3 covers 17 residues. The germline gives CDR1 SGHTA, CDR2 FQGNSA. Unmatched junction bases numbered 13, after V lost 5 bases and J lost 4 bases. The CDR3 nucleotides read TGTGCCAGCAGCCCAGCATGGGGAGCGGGGGGGGCAGAGACCCAGTACTTC. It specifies CASSPAWGAGGAETQYF. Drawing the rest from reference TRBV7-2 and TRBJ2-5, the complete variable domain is GAGVSQSPSNKVTEKGKDVELRCDPISGHTALYWYRQSLGQGLEFLIYFQGNSAPDKSGLPSDRFSAERTGGSVSTLTIQRTQQEDSAVYLCASSPAWGAGGAETQYFGPGTRLLVL.

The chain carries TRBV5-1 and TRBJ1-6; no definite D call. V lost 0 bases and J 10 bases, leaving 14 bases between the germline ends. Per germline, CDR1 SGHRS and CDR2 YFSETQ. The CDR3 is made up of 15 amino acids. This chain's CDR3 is CASSLAGSSRSPLHF. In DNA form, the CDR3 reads TGCGCCAGCAGCTTGGCCGGCAGCTCTAGGTCACCCCTCCACTTT.

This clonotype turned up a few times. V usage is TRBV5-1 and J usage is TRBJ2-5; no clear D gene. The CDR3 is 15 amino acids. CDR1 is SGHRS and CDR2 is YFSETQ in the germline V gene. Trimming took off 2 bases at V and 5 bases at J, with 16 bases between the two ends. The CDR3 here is CASSLGQTSEETQYF. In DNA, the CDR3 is TGCGCCAGCAGCTTAGGTCAAACCTCTGAGGAGACCCAGTACTTC.

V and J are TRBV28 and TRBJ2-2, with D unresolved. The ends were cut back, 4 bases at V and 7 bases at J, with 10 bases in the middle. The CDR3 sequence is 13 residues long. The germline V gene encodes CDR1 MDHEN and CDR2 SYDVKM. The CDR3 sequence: CASSYPWGGELFF. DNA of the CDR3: TGTGCCAGCAGTTACCCCTGGGGCGGGGAGCTGTTTTTT.

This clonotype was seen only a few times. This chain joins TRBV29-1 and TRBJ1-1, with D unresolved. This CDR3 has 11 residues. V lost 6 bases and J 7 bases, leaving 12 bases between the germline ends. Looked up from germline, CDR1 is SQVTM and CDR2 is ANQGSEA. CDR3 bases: TGCAGCGTGCGGCGAAATGGTGAAGCTTTCTTT. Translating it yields CSVRRNGEAFF.